This T cell receptor beta chain was observed in a study of resident and recirculating memory T cells in vitiligo. The germline CDR1 and CDR2 sequences are MNHEY and SMNVEV (reference sequence). The V gene end was trimmed by 1 base and the J gene end by 6 bases; junction bases not matched to a gene: 7. This CDR3 comprises 15 residues. Using immunoSEQ multiplex PCR, the repertoire was profiled, and TCRdb retains in-frame clones only, with some absent. The profile covers 65,000 to 80,000 clones, with 90% to 95% appearing a single time and about 5% taken by the ten largest. V and J are TRBV27 and TRBJ2-3, with 7 bases lining up with TRBD2. This clonotype was obtained from a male donor with vitiligo. The sequencing input was blood. The CDR3 region is CASSLWGRVRDTQYF. The CDR3 nucleotides are TGTGCCAGCAGTTTATGGGGGAGGGTTCGTGATACGCAGTATTTT.